Listed below are T cell receptor beta chains from one sample, sequenced in a study of control samples from healthy donors and cancer patients. Data came from immunoSEQ multiplex PCR; TCRdb stores just in-frame clones and leaves some out. The table includes about 160,000 clones, around 95% detected once. What was sequenced was blood. The receptors come from a woman in her forties in good health. CDR3s include the opening cysteine and the closing phenylalanine or tryptophan. D genes are given only for firm matches. The listing skips clone size in some rows; elsewhere it reads once, few, many or a size class.

>-|TRBV7-3|TRBJ1-1|few|12
TGTGCCAGCAGTCCGGTGAACACTGAAGCTTTCTTT
CASSPVNTEAFF
>-|TRBV7-9|TRBJ2-1|-|15
TGTGCCAGCAGCTTAATCACGGGAGTTCACAATGAGCAGTTCTTC
CASSLITGVHNEQFF
>TRBD1|TRBV6-5|TRBJ1-4|-|13
TGTGCCAGCAAGCAGGGGGCTCGAGAAAAACTGTTTTTT
CASKQGAREKLFF
>TRBD2|TRBV6-2/TRBV6-3|TRBJ2-5|-|15
TGTGCCAGCAGTCTACTAGCGGGAGAGGAAGAGACCCAGTACTTC
CASSLLAGEEETQYF
>-|TRBV6-2/TRBV6-3|TRBJ1-5|-|14
TGTGCCAGCAGTTGGGGGCGACGGGGTCAGCCCCAGCATTTT
CASSWGRRGQPQHF
>-|TRBV6-5|TRBJ1-2|-|11
TGTGCCACACGGAGGGACTATGGCTACACCTTC
CATRRDYGYTF
>-|TRBV7-9|TRBJ1-4|-|16
TGTGCCAGCAGCTTAGCGCCGGTGGGGCTTGATGAAAAACTGTTTTTT
CASSLAPVGLDEKLFF
>-|TRBV6-5|TRBJ2-5|-|14
TGTGCCAGCAGTTACTCCAGTGGCAGGGAGACCCAGTACTTC
CASSYSSGRETQYF
>TRBD1|TRBV9|TRBJ1-1|-|16
TGTGCCAGCAGCTTAGGGGTTGGACAGGGGGGCACTGAAGCTTTCTTT
CASSLGVGQGGTEAFF
>-|TRBV11-3|TRBJ2-1|-|13
TGTGCCAGCAGCTTCGATGAGTGGGGGGCACAGTTCTTC
CASSFDEWGAQFF
>TRBD1|TRBV7-2|TRBJ1-3|once|17
TGTGCCAGCAGCAGTTCCCTGGGACAGGGTACAGGAAACACCATATATTTT
CASSSSLGQGTGNTIYF
>-|TRBV19|TRBJ2-6|-|18
TGTGCCAGTGTGGGGACCGGGACTCCTTTCTCTGGGGCCAACGTCCTGACTTTC
CASVGTGTPFSGANVLTF
>-|TRBV18|TRBJ1-1|-|15
TGTGCCAGCTCACCACCGAACGGGCAGAACACTGAAGCTTTCTTT
CASSPPNGQNTEAFF
>-|TRBV7-9|TRBJ1-1|-|13
TGTGCCAGCAGCTTGCAACGGGACACTGAAGCTTTCTTT
CASSLQRDTEAFF
>TRBD1|TRBV19|TRBJ1-1|once|16
TGTGCCAGTAGTACTAGACAGGGCTTAATGGACACTGAAGCTTTCTTT
CASSTRQGLMDTEAFF
>TRBD2|TRBV3-1/TRBV3-2|TRBJ2-3|once|16
TGTGCCAGCAGCCACTTTAGCGGGAGTTGCACAGATACGCAGTATTTT
CASSHFSGSCTDTQYF
>TRBD1|TRBV5-1|TRBJ1-1|-|14
TGCGCCAGCAACCCGACAGGGTGGAGCACTGAAGCTTTCTTT
CASNPTGWSTEAFF
>-|TRBV7-3|TRBJ2-2|-|14
TGTGCCAGCAGGCGGACTATAGGCCCCGGGGAGCTGTTTTTT
CASRRTIGPGELFF
>-|TRBV4-3|TRBJ2-1|-|16
TGCGCCAGCAGCCAAGATTGGCGTATGGACTACAATGAGCAGTTCTTC
CASSQDWRMDYNEQFF
>-|TRBV6-2/TRBV6-3|TRBJ2-1|-|17
TGTGCCAGCAGTTACTCCGGCAAAACATTCGATTACAATGAGCAGTTCTTC
CASSYSGKTFDYNEQFF
>TRBD2|TRBV7-2|TRBJ2-7|-|15
TGTGCCAGCAGCTTAGGAGGGACTAGCGGGTACGAGCAGTACTTC
CASSLGGTSGYEQYF
>-|TRBV3-1/TRBV3-2|TRBJ2-5|once|14
TGTGCCAGCAGCCCCCTCGGGAACCAAGAGACCCAGTACTTC
CASSPLGNQETQYF
>-|TRBV6-2/TRBV6-3|TRBJ2-7|once|12
TGTGCCAGCAGTTACGAGGGGGTCGAGCAGTACTTC
CASSYEGVEQYF
>-|TRBV5-1|TRBJ2-1|-|13
TGCGCCAGCAGGAAGCAGGGTTACGATGAGCAGTTCTTC
CASRKQGYDEQFF
>-|TRBV19|TRBJ2-7|once|14
TGTGCCAGTAGTATCGGACAGAGCTCCTACGAGCAGTACTTC
CASSIGQSSYEQYF
>-|TRBV4-3|TRBJ1-2|-|14
TGCGCCAGCAGCCAAGGGCGGGGAAGCTATGGCTACACCTTC
CASSQGRGSYGYTF
>-|TRBV6-2/TRBV6-3|TRBJ1-1|-|16
TGTGCCAGCAGTTACTCGTTAAGGGGGTCAGAATCTGAAGCTTTCTTT
CASSYSLRGSESEAFF
>TRBD1|TRBV19|TRBJ1-1|-|14
TGTGCCAGTATCCGGACAGGGGGCTTCACTGAAGCTTTCTTT
CASIRTGGFTEAFF
>-|TRBV7-9|TRBJ2-1|-|14
TGTGCCAGCAGCTTCGGGGGTGACGGGAATGAGCAGTTCTTC
CASSFGGDGNEQFF
>TRBD1|TRBV30|TRBJ1-3|-|13
TGTGCCTGGGCGGTCAGGGGGCGGAACACCATATATTTT
CAWAVRGRNTIYF
>-|TRBV7-9|TRBJ1-5|-|12
TGTGCCAGCGGCCAGGGCAATCAGCCCCAGCATTTT
CASGQGNQPQHF
>-|TRBV5-1|TRBJ2-7|-|14
TGCGCCAGCAGCTTGGTGGCGGCAGCATACGAGCAGTACTTC
CASSLVAAAYEQYF
>-|TRBV9|TRBJ1-1|-|15
TGTGCCAGCAGCGAAACCGGGACGTGGGCCCAAGAAGCTTTCTTT
CASSETGTWAQEAFF
>-|TRBV15|TRBJ1-4|-|15
TGTGCCACCAGCAGACGGACCATAGCAGGGGAAAAACTGTTTTTT
CATSRRTIAGEKLFF
>-|TRBV7-9|TRBJ2-7|-|12
TGTGCCAGCAGCCGGACAGCCTACGAGCAGTACTTC
CASSRTAYEQYF
>-|TRBV19|TRBJ1-2|-|14
TGTGCCAGTAGAACCGAAGATGCTAACTATGGCTACACCTTC
CASRTEDANYGYTF
>-|TRBV28|TRBJ1-5|-|14
TGTGCCAGCAGCTCGGGACAAGGCAATCAGCCCCAGCATTTT
CASSSGQGNQPQHF
>-|TRBV5-1|TRBJ2-7|once|13
TGCGCCAGCAGCTTCCGATCTACGATCGAGCAGTACTTC
CASSFRSTIEQYF
>TRBD1|TRBV5-5|TRBJ2-5|-|16
TGTGCCAGCAGCTTTCTCCGGGACAGGGCCGAAGAGACCCAGTACTTC
CASSFLRDRAEETQYF
>-|TRBV28|TRBJ2-5|-|13
TGTGCCAGCAGTTTTTTGATGGGGGGGACCCAGTACTTC
CASSFLMGGTQYF
>-|TRBV20-1|TRBJ1-1|-|11
TGCAGTGCTACAATGGTCGCTAAGGCTTTCTTT
CSATMVAKAFF
>-|TRBV11-2|TRBJ1-1|-|15
TGTGCCAGCAGCTTTCGGGCGGGGGAGAACACTGAAGCTTTCTTT
CASSFRAGENTEAFF
>-|TRBV3-1/TRBV3-2|TRBJ2-3|-|14
TGTGCCAGCAGCCCCTGGGACAGCACAGATACGCAGTATTTT
CASSPWDSTDTQYF
>-|TRBV9|TRBJ1-3|-|18
TGTGCCAGCAGCGTAGCTTCGGCCACCCGGGACTCTGGAAACACCATATATTTT
CASSVASATRDSGNTIYF
>-|TRBV6-5|TRBJ1-5|-|15
TGTGCCAGCACGAGGGGGGGTAGGAGCAATCAGCCCCAGCATTTT
CASTRGGRSNQPQHF
>-|TRBV19|TRBJ1-5|-|16
TGTGCCAGTAGTAAGCCCCTTCAGAGCCCCAATCAGCCCCAGCATTTT
CASSKPLQSPNQPQHF
>-|TRBV3-1/TRBV3-2|TRBJ1-6|-|13
TGTGCCAGCACAGGGCTGGATAATTCACCCCTCCACTTT
CASTGLDNSPLHF
>TRBD1|TRBV30|TRBJ1-5|-|13
TGTGCCTGGGCCGGACAGGGCGATCAGCCCCAGCATTTT
CAWAGQGDQPQHF
>TRBD1|TRBV19|TRBJ1-5|-|15
TGTGCCAGTAGTACCCAAACAGGGGGCGGTCAGCCCCAGCATTTT
CASSTQTGGGQPQHF
>-|TRBV14|TRBJ1-4|-|12
TGTGCCAGCAGCCAAATGTACAGCTCACTGTTTTTT
CASSQMYSSLFF
>TRBD1|TRBV6-2/TRBV6-3|TRBJ1-6|-|16
TGTGCCAGCAGTTGGGACAGGAGCTCCTATAATTCACCCCTCCACTTT
CASSWDRSSYNSPLHF
>-|TRBV7-2|TRBJ2-1|-|17
TGTGCCAGCAGCTTAGCGAGCTGGCGGGGGCGCGGGAATGAGCAGTTCTTC
CASSLASWRGRGNEQFF
>-|TRBV2|TRBJ1-2|-|15
TGTGCCAGCAGTGAGGACAGTCTTTCTAACTATGGCTACACCTTC
CASSEDSLSNYGYTF
>-|TRBV5-1|TRBJ2-3|-|15
TGCGCCAGCAGCCCCGGGGCCACTAGCACAGATACGCAGTATTTT
CASSPGATSTDTQYF